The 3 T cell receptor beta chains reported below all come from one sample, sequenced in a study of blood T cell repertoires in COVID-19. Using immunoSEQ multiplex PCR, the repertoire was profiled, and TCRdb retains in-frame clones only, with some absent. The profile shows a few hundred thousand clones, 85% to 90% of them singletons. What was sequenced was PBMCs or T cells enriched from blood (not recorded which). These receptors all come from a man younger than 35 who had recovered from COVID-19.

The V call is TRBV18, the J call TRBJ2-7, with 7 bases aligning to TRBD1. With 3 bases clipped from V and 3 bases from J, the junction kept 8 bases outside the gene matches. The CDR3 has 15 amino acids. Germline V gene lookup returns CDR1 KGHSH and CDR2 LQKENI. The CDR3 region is CASSPSYGTDYEQYF. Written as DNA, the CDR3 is TGTGCCAGCTCACCCTCCTACGGGACAGACTACGAGCAGTACTTC.

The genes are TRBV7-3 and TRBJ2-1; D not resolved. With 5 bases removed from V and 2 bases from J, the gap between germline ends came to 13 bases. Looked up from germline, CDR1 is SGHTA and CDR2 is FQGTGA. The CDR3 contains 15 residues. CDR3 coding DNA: TGTGCCAGCAGCCTGACGGGTTCGCCCTACAATGAGCAGTTCTTC. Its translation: CASSLTGSPYNEQFF.

The CDR3 DNA reads TGTGCCAGCAGTCATATTGCGGCAGATACGCAGTATTTT. It codes for CASSHIAADTQYF. The chain couples TRBV3-1 (or the pseudogene TRBV3-2) to TRBJ2-3, with unresolved D. This CDR3 has 13 residues. V lost 6 bases, J lost 4 bases, and 11 bases lay in between. Germline CDR1 reads LGHDT; CDR2 reads YNNKEL (reference sequence).